Presented here are 26 T cell receptor beta chains from one specimen sequenced in a study of cytomegalovirus exposure and HLA in healthy donors. PCR employed 60 Vbeta and 13 Jbeta primers. The table came from immunoSEQ multiplex PCR; TCRdb's copy has only in-frame clones and leaves some out. This sample yields more than 85,000 clones, of which 78% are seen a single time; 1.3% belongs to the top ten. Sequencing input: PBMCs. Source of these receptors: a young man in good health and CMV-seronegative.

This sequence joins TRBV6-4 and TRBJ1-1, with TRBD1 identical over 7 bases. V gave up 6 bases and J gave up 4 bases; unmatched junction bases: 8. Germline CDR1 reads MRHNA; CDR2 reads SNTAGT. The CDR3 has 14 amino acids. The DNA of the CDR3 is TGTGCCAGCAGAACAGGGGAGTGGGGCACTGAAGCTTTCTTT. Translating it yields CASRTGEWGTEAFF.

V and J are TRBV2 and TRBJ2-5; 8 bases map to TRBD2. CDR3 length equals 15 residues. The germline CDR1 and CDR2 sequences are SNHLY and FYNNEI. V was pared by 7 bases and J by 4 bases, with 11 bases of the junction left unmatched. This CDR3 reads CASMAGGVGAETQYF. In DNA, the CDR3 is TGTGCCAGCATGGCGGGAGGAGTTGGAGCAGAGACCCAGTACTTC.

This clone was seen just once. The rearrangement joins TRBV14 to TRBJ1-2; a weak D match, TRBD1 (5 bases). The CDR3 is made up of 14 amino acids. V dropped 6 bases and J dropped 5 bases, with 16 bases sitting between them. Per the germline V gene, CDR1 is SGHDN and CDR2 is FVKESK. Here the CDR3 DNA reads TGTGCCAGCAGTCGCGGGGCAATCCGGTATGGCTACACCTTC. Residues: CASSRGAIRYGYTF.

This clone was found a few times. V usage is TRBV11-2 and J usage is TRBJ1-5, with no clear D. The CDR3 has 13 amino acids. The V end was cut by 5 bases, the J end by 10 bases, with 15 bases between. The V gene's germline CDR1 is SGHAT and CDR2 FQNNGV. In DNA form, the CDR3 reads TGTGCCAGCAGCCCTGGGTCGGGGTCACCCCAGCATTTT. This gives the protein CASSPGSGSPQHF. Using reference TRBV11-2 and TRBJ1-5 for the parts outside the CDR3, the full variable domain is EAGVAQSPRYKIIEKRQSVAFWCNPISGHATLYWYQQILGQGPKLLIQFQNNGVVDDSQLPKDRFSAERLKGVDSTLKIQPAKLEDSAVYLCASSPGSGSPQHFGDGTRLSIL.

The V gene is TRBV7-9, the J gene TRBJ2-5; TRBD2 matches 7 bases. J gave up 5 bases and V 1 base, and 1 base lay outside the gene matches. Germline V gene lookup returns CDR1 SEHNR and CDR2 FQNEAQ (reference sequence). This CDR3 region has 13 residues. The CDR3 spells CASSLVLAETQYF. CDR3 in DNA: TGTGCCAGCAGCTTAGTACTAGCGGAGACCCAGTACTTC.

The J gene is TRBJ2-7, the V gene TRBV7-9, with D perhaps matching TRBD2 (6 bases). The ends were cut back, 1 base at V and 3 bases at J, with 10 bases in the middle. The CDR3 has 14 amino acids. Per the germline V gene, CDR1 is SEHNR and CDR2 is FQNEAQ (reference sequence). The CDR3 region has the DNA TGTGCCAGCAGCTTAGGGAGGGATAGCTACGAGCAGTACTTC. This encodes CASSLGRDSYEQYF.

This clone was seen a few times. This chain links TRBV7-2 with TRBJ1-2; TRBD1 might be the D (5 bases). The V end lost 2 bases, the J end lost 3 bases, and 10 bases lay between the germline ends. Per the germline V gene, CDR1 is SGHTA and CDR2 is FQGNSA. This CDR3 contains 14 residues. The CDR3 sequence: CASSLPGVDYGYTF. The CDR3, as DNA: TGTGCCAGCAGCTTACCGGGGGTGGACTATGGCTACACCTTC.

The chain is built from TRBV9 and TRBJ2-5; TRBD2 is a possible D gene (6 bases). The V gene lost 4 bases and the J gene lost 5 bases, with 15 bases spanning the gap. Germline lookup yields CDR1 SGDLS and CDR2 YYNGEE. The CDR3 length is 14 residues. The DNA for the CDR3 is TGTGCCAGCAGCACCAACGCGGGGACTGAGACCCAGTACTTC. Its protein is CASSTNAGTETQYF. The whole variable domain, filled in from reference TRBV9 and TRBJ2-5, reads DSGVTQTPKHLITATGQRVTLRCSPRSGDLSVYWYQQSLDQGLQFLIQYYNGEERAKGNILERFSAQQFPDLHSELNLSSLELGDSALYFCASSTNAGTETQYFGPGTRLLVL.

This rearrangement joins TRBV5-4 to TRBJ2-7; D not certain. Germline CDR1 reads SGHNT; CDR2 reads YYREEE (reference sequence). CDR3 length: 13 amino acids. V was shortened by 0 bases and J by 2 bases, with 6 bases between the two germline ends. The CDR3 sequence: CASSLDRAYEQYF. The CDR3 DNA follows: TGTGCCAGCAGCTTGGATCGGGCCTACGAGCAGTACTTC.

In its sample, this clone was seen once. The chain links TRBV5-1 to TRBJ2-2; D is ambiguous. This CDR3 is built from 14 residues. V lost 4 bases to trimming and J lost 2 bases, with 9 bases between them. Germline V lookup: CDR1 SGHRS, CDR2 YFSETQ. CDR3 nucleotides: TGCGCCAGCAGCAGCCAGGCTAACACCGGGGAGCTGTTTTTT. It is translated as CASSSQANTGELFF.

The CDR3 DNA sequence: TGTGCCAGCAGTTCGGGAGGCGGCTACACCTTC. The encoded protein is CASSSGGGYTF. The V call is TRBV27, the J call TRBJ1-2; D ambiguous. Trimming shortened V by 4 bases and J by 8 bases, and 8 bases separated the two germline ends. This CDR3 is built from 11 residues. The germline CDR1 and CDR2 sequences are MNHEY and SMNVEV (reference sequence).

V and J are TRBV10-2 and TRBJ2-1, with a possible D match to TRBD1 (6 bases). Trimming removed 1 base from V and 8 bases from J, with 15 bases in between. The CDR3 covers 15 residues. CDR1 WSHSY and CDR2 SAAADI come from the germline V gene. The DNA of the CDR3 is TGCGCCAGCAGTGAGTGGGGGCGCGAGGTCGATGAGCAGTTCTTC. This encodes CASSEWGREVDEQFF.

This CDR3 is CASSQRVGGTSTDTQYF. CDR3 nucleotides: TGTGCCAGCAGCCAACGGGTTGGAGGTACTAGCACAGATACGCAGTATTTT. V usage is TRBV14 and J usage is TRBJ2-3, with D possibly TRBD2 on 5 matching bases. Looked up from germline, CDR1 is SGHDN and CDR2 is FVKESK. V lost 2 bases to trimming and J lost 0 bases, with 15 bases between them. The CDR3 is 17 residues long.

V gene TRBV11-3 combines with J gene TRBJ2-1; tentative D call: TRBD2 (6 bases). The V end was cut by 5 bases, the J end by 8 bases, with 10 bases between. The CDR3 totals 12 residues. The germline V gene has CDR1 SGHNT and CDR2 YENEEA. The CDR3 loop reads CASSLTRDEQFF. CDR3 coding DNA: TGTGCCAGCAGCCTGACTAGAGATGAGCAGTTCTTC.

CDR3: CASSLSGSDGYTF. For the CDR3, the DNA is TGCGCCAGCAGCTTGTCCGGTTCCGATGGCTACACCTTC. J is TRBJ1-2 and V is TRBV5-1; D unclear. Germline loops: CDR1 SGHRS, CDR2 YFSETQ. The CDR3 is 13 residues long. Between the trimmed V and J ends, which lost 1 base and 6 bases, there was a span of 10 bases.

This clone turned up a few times. This chain links TRBV10-3 with TRBJ1-5; possible D gene TRBD1, 5 bases. This CDR3 contains 14 residues. The ends were cut back, 10 bases at V and 1 base at J, with 14 bases in the middle. Germline CDR1 ENHRY, CDR2 SYGVKD. The CDR3 reads CATSPRVSNQPQHF. DNA for the CDR3: TGTGCCACCTCCCCCAGGGTGAGCAATCAGCCCCAGCATTTT.

The chain couples TRBV11-2 to TRBJ2-3, with D uncertain. Trimming pared 3 bases from V and 4 bases from J, leaving 14 bases between. CDR3 length: 15 residues. Germline V gene data show CDR1 as SGHAT and CDR2 as FQNNGV. In DNA, the CDR3 is TGTGCCAGCAGCTTCTCAGGAAAGCCCCCAGATACGCAGTATTTT. It codes for CASSFSGKPPDTQYF.

This chain connects TRBV2 to TRBJ1-5; D unresolved. Germline V gene sequence: CDR1 SNHLY, CDR2 FYNNEI. CDR3 length: 15 residues. Between the trimmed V and J ends, which lost 6 bases and 6 bases, there was a span of 18 bases. CDR3 bases: TGTGCCAGCAGCCCGGAACTATCCGGGAGTCAGCCCCAGCATTTT. Translation: CASSPELSGSQPQHF.

The CDR3 sequence is CASSPREVGAGGNQPQHF. CDR3 nucleotide sequence: TGTGCCAGCAGCCCGCGGGAGGTGGGGGCAGGGGGCAATCAGCCCCAGCATTTT. The chain joins TRBV2 to TRBJ1-5; possible D gene TRBD1, 6 bases. The CDR3 spans 18 residues. V was cut by 6 bases and J by 2 bases, with 23 bases left in between. Per germline, CDR1 SNHLY and CDR2 FYNNEI.

The rearrangement links TRBV5-4 to TRBJ1-4; TRBD1 aligns across 10 bases. CDR3 size: 16 residues. Germline loops: CDR1 SGHNT, CDR2 YYREEE (reference sequence). With V trimmed by 4 bases and J by 7 bases, 10 bases remained unmatched. The CDR3 DNA reads as TGTGCCAGCAGCCCGGAACCGGGACAGGGGACTGAAAAACTGTTTTTT. It specifies CASSPEPGQGTEKLFF.

The CDR3 DNA reads as TGTGCCAGCAGCCCTAAGGGACAGGGGAACTATGGCTACACCTTC. This codes for CASSPKGQGNYGYTF. The genes are TRBV7-9 and TRBJ1-2; 10 bases align to TRBD1. The CDR3 sequence is 15 residues long. The V and J ends lost 5 bases and 2 bases, in that order; junction bases with no gene match: 5. Germline CDR1 and CDR2: SEHNR and FQNEAQ (reference sequence).

As DNA, the CDR3 is TGCGCCAGCAGCTTGGGCGGACAGGGAGTCACTGAAGCTTTCTTT. It yields the protein CASSLGGQGVTEAFF. The genes are TRBV5-1 and TRBJ1-1; 8 bases align to TRBD1. After removal of 0 bases from V and 4 bases from J, the junction contained 5 bases not matched to a gene. The V gene's germline CDR1 is SGHRS and CDR2 YFSETQ. The CDR3 is 15 residues long.

This clone was found once. The chain couples TRBV30 to TRBJ1-5; tentative D call: TRBD1 (6 bases). The germline gives CDR1 GTSNPN, CDR2 SVGIG (reference sequence). The V and J ends lost 4 bases and 0 bases respectively, with 16 bases between them. CDR3 length equals 16 residues. The CDR3 protein is CAWTTSDRYSNQPQHF. CDR3 in DNA: TGTGCCTGGACTACCTCGGACAGATATAGCAATCAGCCCCAGCATTTT.

The V and J genes are TRBV6-6 and TRBJ2-2; 7 nucleotides match TRBD1. CDR3 size: 15 residues. Trimming took 2 bases from V and 5 from J; bases not matched to a gene: 5. Germline V gives CDR1 MNHNY, CDR2 SVGAGI (reference sequence). CDR3 sequence: CASSYDRVYTGELFF. Here the CDR3 DNA reads TGTGCCAGCAGTTACGACAGGGTGTATACCGGGGAGCTGTTTTTT.

The chain uses TRBV27 and TRBJ2-7; 9 positions match TRBD2. The junction had 8 bases not matched to a gene; V was cut back by 4 bases and J by 7 bases. The CDR3 spans 14 residues. Germline CDR1 MNHEY, CDR2 SMNVEV (reference sequence). DNA for the CDR3: TGTGCCAGCAGTTGGGGACTAGCTTCGGATGAGCAGTACTTC. It codes for CASSWGLASDEQYF.

V usage is TRBV4-3 and J usage is TRBJ1-3; 8 nucleotides agree with TRBD1. The length of the CDR3 is 17 residues. The trim removed 0 bases at V and 3 bases at J, leaving 7 bases unmatched. Germline V CDR1 and CDR2: LGHNA, YSLEER. The CDR3 sequence: CASSQEFRQGLGNTIYF. The CDR3 coding sequence is TGCGCCAGCAGCCAAGAATTTAGACAGGGGCTTGGAAACACCATATATTTT.